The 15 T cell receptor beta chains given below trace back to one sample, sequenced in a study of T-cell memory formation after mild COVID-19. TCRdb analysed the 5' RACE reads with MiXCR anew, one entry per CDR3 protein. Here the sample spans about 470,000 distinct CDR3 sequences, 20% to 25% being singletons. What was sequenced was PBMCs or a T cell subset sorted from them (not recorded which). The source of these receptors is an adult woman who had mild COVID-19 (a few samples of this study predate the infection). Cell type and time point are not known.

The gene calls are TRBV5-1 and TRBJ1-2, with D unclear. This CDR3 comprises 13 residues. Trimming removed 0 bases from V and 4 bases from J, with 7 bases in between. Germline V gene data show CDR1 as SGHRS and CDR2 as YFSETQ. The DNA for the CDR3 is TGCGCCAGCAGCTTGGCAGAGTTCTATGGCTACACCTTC. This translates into CASSLAEFYGYTF.

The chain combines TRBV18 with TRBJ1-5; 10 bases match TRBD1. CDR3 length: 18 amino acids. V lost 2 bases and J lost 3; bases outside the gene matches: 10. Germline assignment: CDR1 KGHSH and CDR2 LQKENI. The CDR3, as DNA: TGTGCCAGCTCACCAGAACAGGACAGGGGGAGCATCAATCAGCCCCAGCATTTT. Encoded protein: CASSPEQDRGSINQPQHF.

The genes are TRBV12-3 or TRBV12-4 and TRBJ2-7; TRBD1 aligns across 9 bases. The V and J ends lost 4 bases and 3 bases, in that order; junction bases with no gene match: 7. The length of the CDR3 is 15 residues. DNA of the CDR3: TGTGCCAGCAGTTCCCCTGGGACAGGGAACTACGAGCAGTACTTC. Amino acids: CASSSPGTGNYEQYF.

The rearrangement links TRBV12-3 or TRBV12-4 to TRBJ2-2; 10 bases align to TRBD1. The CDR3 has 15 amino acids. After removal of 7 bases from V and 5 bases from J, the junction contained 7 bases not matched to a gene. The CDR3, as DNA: TGTGCCAGCACCCTGACAGGGGGCGGGACCGGGGAGCTGTTTTTT. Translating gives CASTLTGGGTGELFF.

The CDR3 DNA reads TGTGCCAGCAAGAAGATACTGGCGGGACAGGGGGCCGATCAGCCCCAGCATTTT. Protein: CASKKILAGQGADQPQHF. The chain uses TRBV2 and TRBJ1-5, with 12 bases that match TRBD1. CDR3 size: 18 residues. Looked up from germline, CDR1 is SNHLY and CDR2 is FYNNEI. Trimming took 7 bases from V and 5 from J; bases not matched to a gene: 15.

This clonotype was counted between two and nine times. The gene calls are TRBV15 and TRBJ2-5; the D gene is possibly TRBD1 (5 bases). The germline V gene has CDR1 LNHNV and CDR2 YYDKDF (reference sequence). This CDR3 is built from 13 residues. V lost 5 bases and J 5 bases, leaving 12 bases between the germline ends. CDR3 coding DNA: TGTGCCACCAGCCGAGGCAGGGTGGAGACCCAGTACTTC. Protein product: CATSRGRVETQYF.

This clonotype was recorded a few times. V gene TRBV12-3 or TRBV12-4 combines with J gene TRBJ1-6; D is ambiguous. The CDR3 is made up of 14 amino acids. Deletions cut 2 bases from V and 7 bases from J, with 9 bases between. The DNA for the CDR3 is TGTGCCAGCAGTTTAAACAGCCGAAATTCACCCCTCCACTTT. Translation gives CASSLNSRNSPLHF.

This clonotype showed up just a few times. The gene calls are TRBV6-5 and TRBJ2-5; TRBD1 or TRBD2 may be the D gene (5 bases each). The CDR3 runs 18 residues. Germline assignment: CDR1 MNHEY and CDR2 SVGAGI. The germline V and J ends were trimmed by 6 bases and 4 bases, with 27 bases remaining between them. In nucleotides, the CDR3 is TGTGCCAGCAGAAGCCGATGGGGGAAGGCTCCCCACGGAGAGACCCAGTACTTC. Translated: CASRSRWGKAPHGETQYF.

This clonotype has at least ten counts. The CDR3 coding sequence is TGTGCCAGCAGCCTACGCACCGGGGAGCTGTTTTTT. Translating it yields CASSLRTGELFF. The chain has TRBV11-2 and TRBJ2-2, with D unclear. The CDR3 loop spans 12 amino acids. Germline loops: CDR1 SGHAT, CDR2 FQNNGV. V was pared by 5 bases and J by 4 bases, with 5 bases between.

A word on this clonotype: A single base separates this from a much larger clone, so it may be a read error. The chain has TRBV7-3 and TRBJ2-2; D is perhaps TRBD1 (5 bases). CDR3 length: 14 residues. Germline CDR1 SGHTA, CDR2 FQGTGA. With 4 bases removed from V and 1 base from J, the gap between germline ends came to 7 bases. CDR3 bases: TGTGCCAGCAGCTCGACAGAGAACACCGGGGAGCTGTTTTTT. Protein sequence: CASSSTENTGELFF. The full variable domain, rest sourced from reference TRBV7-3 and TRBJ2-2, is GAGVSQTPSNKVTEKGKYVELRCDPISGHTALYWYRQSLGQGPEFLIYFQGTGAADDSGLPNDRFFAVRPEGSVSTLKIQRTERGDSAVYLCASSSTENTGELFFGEGSRLTVL.

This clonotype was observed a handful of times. The CDR3 DNA reads as TGCAGCGTTGAAGACAGGGGGCTGTCTTTCTTT. Encoded protein: CSVEDRGLSFF. This chain links TRBV29-1 with TRBJ1-1; 8 nucleotides agree with TRBD1. Per the germline V gene, CDR1 is SQVTM and CDR2 is ANQGSEA. The CDR3 contains 11 residues. The junction had 3 bases not matched to a gene; V was cut back by 0 bases and J by 12 bases.

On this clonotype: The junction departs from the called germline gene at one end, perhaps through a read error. The chain's CDR3 is CASSLESSTDTQYF. CDR3 DNA: TGCGCCAGCAGCTTGGAGTCTAGCACAGATACGCAGTATTTT. The V call is TRBV7-9, the J call TRBJ2-3; no definite D call. This CDR3 has 14 residues. Germline CDR1 reads SEHNR; CDR2 reads FQNEAQ (reference sequence).

Here the CDR3 DNA reads TGTGCCAGCACTAGACTAGCGGGACCCTACAATGAGCAGTTCTTC. Protein: CASTRLAGPYNEQFF. The chain carries TRBV6-5 and TRBJ2-1; 11 nucleotides line up with TRBD2. After removal of 7 bases from V and 2 bases from J, the junction contained 4 bases not matched to a gene. Germline V CDR1 and CDR2: MNHEY, SVGAGI. This CDR3 has 15 amino acids.

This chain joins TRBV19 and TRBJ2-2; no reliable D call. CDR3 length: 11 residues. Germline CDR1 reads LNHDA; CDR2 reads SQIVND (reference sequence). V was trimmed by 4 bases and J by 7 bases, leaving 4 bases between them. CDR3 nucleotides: TGTGCCAGTAGTACCTTCGGGGAGCTGTTTTTT. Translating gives CASSTFGELFF.

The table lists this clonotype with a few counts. The CDR3 DNA follows: TGTGCCAGCAGCCCCTCCGGGAATATCAGCCCCCAGCATTTT. The encoded protein is CASSPSGNISPQHF. The chain is built from TRBV12-3 or TRBV12-4 and TRBJ1-5, with D unresolved. The V end was cut by 6 bases, the J end by 10 bases, with 19 bases between. CDR3 size: 14 residues.